Reported below is one T cell receptor (beta chain). The entry originates in a study of shared clonotypes between healthy human individuals. Method: immunoSEQ multiplex PCR; TCRdb's copy keeps in-frame clones and lacks some. The sample gives approximately 1,500,000 clones, 95% to 99% of which show up once; about 0.42% is in the top ten. The germline V gene encodes CDR1 SGHVS and CDR2 FNYEAQ. The CDR3 consists of 16 residues. J lost 3 bases, V lost 1 base, and 4 bases had no gene match. The sequenced material came from naive CD4+ T cells sorted from blood. This sample's subset: CD45RA+ positively selected. The rearrangement joins TRBV7-6 to TRBJ2-1; TRBD2 aligns across 9 bases. The receptor was isolated from a man aged 25 to 45 in good health. CDR3 amino acids: CASSLDLAGIYNEQFF. The DNA of the CDR3 is TGTGCCAGCAGCTTAGATCTAGCGGGAATCTACAATGAGCAGTTCTTC. Full variable domain (remainder filled in from reference TRBV7-6 and TRBJ2-1): GAGVSQSPRYKVTKRGQDVALRCDPISGHVSLYWYRQALGQGPEFLTYFNYEAQQDKSGLPNDRFSAERPEGSISTLTIQRTEQRDSAMYRCASSLDLAGIYNEQFFGPGTRLTVL.